Below are 5 T cell receptor beta chains sequenced from a single sample in a study of CXCR3-negative and CXCR3-positive naive CD8 T cells. These receptors lack a known antigen. In preparing the TRB cDNA libraries, 5' RACE with UMI labels was used. From the 5' RACE reads, TCRdb lists one entry per CDR3 protein and no DNA. The sample data list over 100,000 distinct CDR3 sequences. Study conclusions and caveats: More hydrophobic TRB CDR3s occurred in CXCR3-positive than in CXCR3-negative naive cells.

Sample: naive CXCR3+ CD8+ T cells from blood. Described subset: CD45RO-CCR7+CD27+CD95- naive CD8+ T cells expressing CXCR3 (TNR3+). These receptors were obtained from a human donor in good health. Some clones in this sample may be carry-over from other donors' samples.

This CDR3 is CASSKGGSSYNEQFF. The V and J genes are TRBV4-3 and TRBJ2-1. CDR1 LGHNA and CDR2 YSLEER come from the germline V gene. The CDR3 has 15 amino acids.

CDR3 sequence: CASSLYYGYTF. The V gene is TRBV5-6, the J gene TRBJ1-2. CDR1 SGHDT and CDR2 YYEEEE come from the germline V gene. This CDR3 comprises 11 residues.

The chain carries TRBV20-1 and TRBJ1-1. The CDR3 sequence is 14 residues long. Germline CDR1 reads DFQATT; CDR2 reads SNEGSKA (reference sequence). CDR3 amino acids: CSARSPGMNTEAFF.

This rearrangement joins TRBV28 to TRBJ2-1. This CDR3 comprises 13 residues. The germline gives CDR1 MDHEN, CDR2 SYDVKM. The CDR3 region is CASSLVGWNEQFF.

J is TRBJ2-3 and V is TRBV10-3; as DNA is missing, the TRBD2 call by TCRdb cannot be tested. The CDR3 runs to 18 residues. Germline lookup yields CDR1 ENHRY and CDR2 SYGVKD. The CDR3 is CAISATGTSGGRTDTQYF.